The present T cell receptor (beta chain) was sequenced within a study of T-cell memory formation after mild COVID-19. The overall study: Largely donor-specific sequence clusters came from a couple of donors.

TCR alpha and TCR beta cDNA libraries carrying sample barcodes and UMIs were produced by 5'RACE using constant-segment primers. TCRdb itself ran the 5' RACE reads through MiXCR, one entry per CDR3 protein. The sample yields 65,000 to 95,000 distinct CDR3 sequences, around 13% seen once. Ten or more counts support this clonotype. V shed 5 bases and J shed 6 bases, with 17 bases lying between them. The CDR3 has 15 residues. The germline V gene encodes CDR1 LNHNV and CDR2 YYDKDF (reference sequence). The sequence was obtained from a man younger than 30 who had mild COVID-19 (a few samples of this study predate the infection). Cell type and time point are not known. This sequence joins TRBV15 and TRBJ2-1; weak D call: TRBD2 (5 bases). The specimen sequenced was PBMCs or a T cell subset sorted from them (not recorded which). In DNA, the CDR3 is TGTGCCACCAGCCCTAGTGTCGGGGAACCCAATGAGCAGTTCTTC. Its protein product is CATSPSVGEPNEQFF. Complete variable domain (other parts from reference TRBV15 and TRBJ2-1): DAMVIQNPRYQVTQFGKPVTLSCSQTLNHNVMYWYQQKSSQAPKLLFHYYDKDFNNEADTPDNFQSRRPNTSFCFLDIRSPGLGDTAMYLCATSPSVGEPNEQFFGPGTRLTVL.